This T cell receptor (beta chain) originates from a study of blood T cell repertoires in COVID-19. Only in-frame clones appear in the TCRdb table, and some are missing; sequencing was by immunoSEQ multiplex PCR. The repertoire holds 95,000 to 120,000 clones, about 85% seen once, with about 13% in the top ten. Germline values: CDR1 LNHDA, CDR2 SQIVND (reference sequence). There are 15 residues in the CDR3. Unmatched junction bases numbered 4, after V lost 5 bases and J lost 0 bases. The material sequenced was peripheral blood. The chain uses TRBV19 and TRBJ2-7; TRBD1 aligns across 10 bases. The clonotype originates from a human donor in a cohort sampled during active COVID-19. The CDR3 here is CASSETGGPSYEQYF. The CDR3 nucleotides read TGTGCCAGTAGTGAGACAGGGGGCCCCTCCTACGAGCAGTACTTC.